The rows below give T cell receptor beta chains drawn from one sample of a study of PD-L1 blockade in urothelial cancer. Clones were read by immunoSEQ multiplex PCR, and TCRdb kept only the in-frame ones, dropping some. The sample holds fewer than 85,000 clones, about 83% seen once. The sample consisted of PBMCs, taken around atezolizumab (anti-PD-L1) treatment. All receptors derive from a woman between 65 and 79 years old with urothelial cancer. Both conserved end residues are part of each CDR3. Rows may omit the clone size; those that give it use once, few, many or a size class.

size: -; V: TRBV7-2; J: TRBJ2-7; CDR3: CASRGDSYEQYF
size: -; V: TRBV6-5; J: TRBJ2-7; CDR3: CASSYSQGRKYF
size: -; V: TRBV7-7; J: TRBJ2-1; CDR3: CASSPGTAYEQFF
size: -; V: TRBV30; J: TRBJ1-1; CDR3: CAWSMSPVNTEAFF
size: once; V: TRBV23-1; J: TRBJ2-1; CDR3: CASSQQGHSYNEQFF
size: few; V: TRBV10-2; J: TRBJ2-7; CDR3: CASRDSRILGYEQYF
size: -; V: TRBV9; J: TRBJ2-1; CDR3: CASSVALPGLGAQHYNEQFF
size: -; V: TRBV19; J: TRBJ1-1; CDR3: CASNPTAVLGSTEAFF
size: -; V: TRBV5-1; J: TRBJ1-6; CDR3: CASSPQGSYGSSYNSPLHF
size: once; V: TRBV5-6; J: TRBJ2-3; CDR3: CASSFWGVNADTQYF
size: -; V: TRBV10-2; J: TRBJ2-1; CDR3: CASSEPGQGDEQFF
size: -; V: TRBV7-9; J: TRBJ2-7; CDR3: CASSPRQAFSYEQYF
size: -; V: TRBV7-2; J: TRBJ2-2; CDR3: CASSLEPTGELFF
size: -; V: TRBV6-6; J: TRBJ2-3; CDR3: CASSNPGAGGMDTQYF
size: -; V: TRBV18; J: TRBJ1-5; CDR3: CASSMDRGPDQPQHF
size: -; V: TRBV6-1; J: TRBJ1-2; CDR3: CASNRGGQGIYGYTF
size: -; V: TRBV5-1; J: TRBJ2-3; CDR3: CASSLGTGGADTQYF
size: -; V: TRBV30; J: TRBJ1-5; CDR3: CAWSVEEWQPQHF
size: -; V: TRBV6-5; J: TRBJ2-1; CDR3: CASRGGGPYNEQFF
size: -; V: TRBV7-8; J: TRBJ1-2; CDR3: CASSSQGAANYGYTF
size: -; V: TRBV6-5; J: TRBJ1-1; CDR3: CASSYSRNSFEAFF
size: -; V: TRBV2; J: TRBJ1-4; CDR3: CASTEQGQGPNEKLFF
size: -; V: TRBV5-1; J: TRBJ2-1; CDR3: CASSPLGGPTYNEQFF
size: -; V: TRBV5-5; J: TRBJ2-7; CDR3: CASSFRTGAYEQYF
size: once; V: TRBV6-1; J: TRBJ1-5; CDR3: CASSDEQGDGQPQHF
size: -; V: TRBV7-2; J: TRBJ1-1; CDR3: CASSPTLTGGTEAFF
size: -; V: TRBV5-5; J: TRBJ1-1; CDR3: CASSLIEGTEAFF
size: -; V: TRBV15; J: TRBJ1-5; CDR3: CATSREFSTGYSNQPQHF
size: once; V: TRBV2; J: TRBJ2-5; CDR3: CASRGTLEETQYF
size: -; V: TRBV5-1; J: TRBJ2-5; CDR3: CASSYPGLAGAGETQYF
size: once; V: TRBV2; J: TRBJ2-5; CDR3: CASSVMGLAGKETQYF
size: few; V: TRBV2; J: TRBJ2-7; CDR3: CASSGPPPADQGQYF
size: -; V: TRBV19; J: TRBJ1-6; CDR3: CASSWGPYSPLHF
size: -; V: TRBV6-1; J: TRBJ2-6; CDR3: CATRASGSGANVLTF
size: -; V: TRBV5-1; J: TRBJ2-5; CDR3: CASSQSGGVETQYF
size: -; V: TRBV7-6; J: TRBJ2-3; CDR3: CASSKRDYTDTQYF
size: -; V: TRBV14; J: TRBJ2-7; CDR3: CASSQDPRVGLAGGLRYEQYF
size: medium-sized; V: TRBV10-1; J: TRBJ2-7; CDR3: CASNPGTSDEQYF
size: -; V: TRBV4-1; J: TRBJ2-1; CDR3: CASSQEGRGQSYNEQFF
size: -; V: TRBV9; J: TRBJ1-3; CDR3: CASSGQVSGNTIYF
size: -; V: TRBV19; J: TRBJ1-5; CDR3: CASNPRDSSGQPQHF
size: -; V: TRBV7-2; J: TRBJ2-7; CDR3: CASSPIRLRTSGGHYEQYF
size: -; V: TRBV10-3; J: TRBJ2-5; CDR3: CAISDGLVETQYF
size: -; V: TRBV5-4; J: TRBJ2-6; CDR3: CASSSTGSGANVLTF
size: -; V: TRBV5-1; J: TRBJ1-5; CDR3: CASSPGGNNQPQHF
size: -; V: TRBV7-8; J: TRBJ1-4; CDR3: CASSARGGQGDEKLFF
size: -; V: TRBV28; J: TRBJ1-2; CDR3: CASSLWTPALDSLNYGYTF
size: -; V: TRBV7-3; J: TRBJ2-1; CDR3: CASSEPGLVNNEQFF
size: -; V: TRBV5-4; J: TRBJ2-2; CDR3: CASSSPPLAGGAGELFF
size: few; V: TRBV11-3; J: TRBJ1-1; CDR3: CASSPRTGEVAFF
size: -; V: TRBV5-1; J: TRBJ2-1; CDR3: CASSFRATVYNEQFF
size: -; V: TRBV5-1; J: TRBJ2-1; CDR3: CASSFGGLAGVYEQFF
size: -; V: TRBV18; J: TRBJ2-1; CDR3: CASSPLGQGAYEQFF
size: -; V: TRBV6-6; J: TRBJ1-6; CDR3: CASRTGGAFSPLHF
size: once; V: TRBV15; J: TRBJ2-7; CDR3: CATSSDPMGRTYEQYF